Below, 23 T cell receptor beta chains from the same sample are listed, as sequenced in a study of CD8 T cells in Susac syndrome. After extraction with the RNeasy kit, about 0.5 to 1 ug of the RNA was reverse transcribed using random hexamers. TCRdb re-called the immunoSEQ multiplex PCR reads with MiXCR, one entry per CDR3 protein. The table includes approximately 200,000 distinct CDR3 sequences, approximately 96% detected once. What was sequenced was CD4+ T cells from PBMCs. These receptors were taken from a human donor with multiple sclerosis.

The rearrangement joins TRBV29-1 to TRBJ1-2, with 8 bases identical to TRBD1. The CDR3 runs to 15 residues. Germline trimming cut 4 bases from V and 6 bases from J; bases unmatched to any gene: 13. Germline V gives CDR1 SQVTM, CDR2 ANQGSEA. This chain's CDR3 is CSVGASDRGGNGYTF. DNA of the CDR3: TGCAGCGTTGGGGCTTCCGACAGGGGTGGGAATGGCTACACCTTC. Full variable domain (remainder filled in from reference TRBV29-1 and TRBJ1-2): SAVISQKPSRDICQRGTSLTIQCQVDSQVTMMFWYRQQPGQSLTLIATANQGSEATYESGFVIDKFPISRPNLTFSTLTVSNMSPEDSSIYLCSVGASDRGGNGYTFGSGTRLTVV.

The chain combines TRBV28 with TRBJ1-5; 7 nucleotides match TRBD1. CDR3 length equals 14 residues. Germline lookup yields CDR1 MDHEN and CDR2 SYDVKM. The V segment lost 6 bases and the J segment 11 bases; nucleotides outside the gene matches: 13. The CDR3 here is CASSGRQGFVAQHF. CDR3 sequence (DNA): TGTGCCAGCAGCGGACGACAGGGCTTCGTGGCCCAGCATTTT.

V gene TRBV20-1 combines with J gene TRBJ2-5; the match to TRBD2 covers 10 bases. The CDR3 sequence is 12 residues long. V was pared by 3 bases and J by 9 bases, with 4 bases of the junction left unmatched. Germline values: CDR1 DFQATT, CDR2 SNEGSKA (reference sequence). The CDR3 DNA follows: TGCAGTGCTAGGTTTAGCGGGGGGTCCCAGTACTTC. It yields the protein CSARFSGGSQYF.

This rearrangement joins TRBV20-1 to TRBJ2-5; the D gene is possibly TRBD2 (6 bases). Germline V lookup: CDR1 DFQATT, CDR2 SNEGSKA (reference sequence). V was cut by 7 bases and J by 4 bases, with 16 bases left in between. The CDR3 has 13 amino acids. DNA of the CDR3: TGCAGTGTTTCGGGGGAGGCCAGAGAGACCCAGTACTTC. Translation gives CSVSGEARETQYF.

The chain combines TRBV20-1 with TRBJ1-4; D is uncertain. Germline loops: CDR1 DFQATT, CDR2 SNEGSKA (reference sequence). The CDR3 is 15 amino acids. Trimming left V 0 bases short and J 3 bases short, with 11 bases between. The CDR3 protein is CSARDPGSSNEKLFF. CDR3 nucleotide sequence: TGCAGTGCTAGAGATCCCGGGTCTTCTAATGAAAAACTGTTTTTT.

This clonotype was seen just once. This chain links TRBV6-5 with TRBJ1-1, with D perhaps TRBD1 (5 bases). Germline loops: CDR1 MNHEY, CDR2 SVGAGI. The V and J ends lost 4 bases and 0 bases respectively, with 15 bases between them. CDR3 length: 16 amino acids. In nucleotides, the CDR3 is TGTGCCAGCAGTTCGCCCCCGGGACGGCTGAACACTGAAGCTTTCTTT. This translates into CASSSPPGRLNTEAFF.

The chain employs TRBV20-1 and TRBJ2-3; D is possibly TRBD1 (6 bases). Germline CDR1 is DFQATT and CDR2 is SNEGSKA (reference sequence). V shed 3 bases and J shed 5 bases, with 18 bases lying between them. CDR3 length: 15 amino acids. The CDR3 protein is CSASEDSRLGDTQYF. In DNA form, the CDR3 reads TGCAGTGCTAGTGAGGACAGTAGATTGGGAGATACGCAGTATTTT.

The chain recombines TRBV3-1 with TRBJ2-6; D is unclear. The V end lost 5 bases, the J end lost 2 bases, and 4 bases lay between the germline ends. Germline V gene sequence: CDR1 LGHDT, CDR2 YNNKEL (reference sequence). The CDR3 has 13 amino acids. The CDR3 loop is CASSTTGANVLTF. The CDR3 nucleotides are TGTGCCAGCAGCACTACTGGGGCCAACGTCCTGACTTTC.

The rearrangement joins TRBV20-1 to TRBJ2-5; 12 bases are a match to TRBD2. Germline V gene lookup returns CDR1 DFQATT and CDR2 SNEGSKA (reference sequence). The CDR3 is 15 amino acids. Trimming took 3 bases from V and 5 from J; bases not matched to a gene: 7. The CDR3 bases are TGCAGTGCTAGTCCTAGCGGGGGGGCCCGGGAGACCCAGTACTTC. It is translated as CSASPSGGARETQYF.

This clonotype was counted once. The rearrangement uses TRBV30 and TRBJ2-1; TRBD1 or TRBD2 may be the D gene (6 bases each). Per germline, CDR1 GTSNPN and CDR2 SVGIG (reference sequence). The CDR3 is 12 residues long. Trimming left V 1 base short and J 7 bases short, with 8 bases between. The CDR3 DNA sequence: TGTGCCTGGAGTGGAGGGGGGAATGAGCAGTTCTTC. The encoded protein is CAWSGGGNEQFF.

The V call is TRBV20-1, the J call TRBJ2-2; D is perhaps TRBD1 (7 bases). CDR1 and CDR2 (germline): DFQATT, SNEGSKA (reference sequence). Trimming removed 3 bases at V and 4 bases at J, with 12 bases between. This CDR3 has 14 amino acids. The CDR3 region is CSARRQGGTGELFF. The CDR3 coding sequence is TGCAGTGCTAGGAGGCAGGGGGGCACCGGGGAGCTGTTTTTT.

This chain joins TRBV5-1 and TRBJ2-4, with TRBD2 matching 7 bases. CDR1 is SGHRS, CDR2 YFSETQ, per germline. J gave up 8 bases and V 0 bases, and 2 bases lay outside the gene matches. This CDR3 is 13 amino acids long. CDR3 amino acids: CASSLAGGDIQYF. The CDR3 DNA sequence: TGCGCCAGCAGCTTGGCGGGGGGAGACATTCAGTACTTC. Full variable domain (remainder filled in from reference TRBV5-1 and TRBJ2-4): KAGVTQTPRYLIKTRGQQVTLSCSPISGHRSVSWYQQTPGQGLQFLFEYFSETQRNKGNFPGRFSGRQFSNSRSEMNVSTLELGDSALYLCASSLAGGDIQYFGAGTRLSVL.

This chain connects TRBV19 to TRBJ2-7, with unresolved D. CDR1 LNHDA and CDR2 SQIVND come from the germline V gene (reference sequence). CDR3 length equals 15 residues. Trimming removed 3 bases at V and 0 bases at J, with 12 bases between. The CDR3 sequence: CASSINPQPSYEQYF. The CDR3 nucleotides are TGTGCCAGTAGTATCAATCCCCAGCCCTCCTACGAGCAGTACTTC. Combining the CDR3 with reference TRBV19 and TRBJ2-7 gives the whole variable domain DGGITQSPKYLFRKEGQNVTLSCEQNLNHDAMYWYRQDPGQGLRLIYYSQIVNDFQKGDIAEGYSVSREKKESFPLTVTSAQKNPTAFYLCASSINPQPSYEQYFGPGTRLTVT.

The chain is built from TRBV7-9 and TRBJ2-5, with D unresolved. V was cut by 5 bases and J by 5 bases, with 21 bases left in between. The CDR3 extends over 16 amino acids. Germline values: CDR1 SEHNR, CDR2 FQNEAQ (reference sequence). This chain's CDR3 is CASSPRPSLRVETQYF. The CDR3 coding sequence is TGTGCCAGCAGCCCACGGCCCAGCCTACGGGTGGAGACCCAGTACTTC.

This sequence joins TRBV29-1 and TRBJ2-5; 8 bases map to TRBD1. V lost 3 bases to trimming and J lost 4 bases; unmatched junction nucleotides: 1. CDR3 size: 12 residues. CDR1 and CDR2 (germline): SQVTM, ANQGSEA. CDR3 DNA: TGCAGCGTTGATCAGGGGGCAGAGACCCAGTACTTC. Translating it yields CSVDQGAETQYF.

This chain links TRBV7-3 with TRBJ2-1; D is ambiguous. The germline CDR1 and CDR2 sequences are SGHTA and FQGTGA. The CDR3 covers 14 residues. Deletions cut 3 bases from V and 6 bases from J, with 12 bases between. The CDR3 loop reads CASSFSGVINEQFF. The CDR3 DNA follows: TGTGCCAGCAGCTTTTCCGGCGTGATCAATGAGCAGTTCTTC.

The chain combines TRBV5-1 with TRBJ1-2, with D unclear. Germline loops: CDR1 SGHRS, CDR2 YFSETQ. This CDR3 region has 14 residues. Trimming removed 0 bases at V and 8 bases at J, with 14 bases between. Written as DNA, the CDR3 is TGCGCCAGCAGCTTGGTCTGGGTACACGAGGGCTACACCTTC. This translates into CASSLVWVHEGYTF.

The J gene is TRBJ1-6, the V gene TRBV28; D unclear. The CDR3 spans 15 residues. V dropped 10 bases and J dropped 6 bases, with 19 bases sitting between them. The germline V gene has CDR1 MDHEN and CDR2 SYDVKM. CDR3 residues: CAIQTWEGSNSPLHF. The CDR3 DNA reads TGTGCCATCCAGACTTGGGAAGGGAGTAATTCACCCCTCCACTTT.

The chain employs TRBV29-1 and TRBJ2-3, with 11 bases matching TRBD2. This CDR3 has 15 residues. The V gene's germline CDR1 is SQVTM and CDR2 ANQGSEA. Losses at the gene ends were 7 bases for V and 1 base for J; bases not matched to a gene: 7. CDR3 sequence reads: CSGQLTSGGTDTQYF. The CDR3 region has the DNA TGCAGCGGTCAGTTGACTAGCGGGGGCACAGATACGCAGTATTTT.

The chain is built from TRBV3-1 and TRBJ2-7; D gene uncertain. V was cut by 1 base and J by 0 bases, with 10 bases left in between. The germline V gene has CDR1 LGHDT and CDR2 YNNKEL (reference sequence). The CDR3 loop spans 15 amino acids. DNA of the CDR3: TGTGCCAGCAGCCAAGGAAGCAGGAGCTCCTACGAGCAGTACTTC. This sequence encodes CASSQGSRSSYEQYF.

The chain joins TRBV7-3 to TRBJ2-5, with 11 bases matching TRBD2. CDR3 size: 15 residues. CDR1 is SGHTA, CDR2 FQGTGA, per germline. Trimming cost V 8 bases and J 5 bases; bases outside gene matches: 10. CDR3 DNA: TGTGCCAGCGCCCCCACTAGCGGGGGTTCGGAGACCCAGTACTTC. The encoded protein is CASAPTSGGSETQYF.

The chain employs TRBV7-3 and TRBJ1-1; 12 bases map to TRBD1. V trimming: 1 base; J trimming: 11 bases; junction bases outside the gene matches: 11. Germline loops: CDR1 SGHTA, CDR2 FQGTGA. The CDR3 consists of 16 residues. The CDR3 loop is CASSLNPLGTGGEAFF. CDR3 nucleotides: TGTGCCAGCAGCTTAAACCCCCTCGGGACAGGGGGCGAGGCTTTCTTT.

A single count supports this clonotype. This chain joins TRBV12-3 or TRBV12-4 and TRBJ2-7; TRBD2 matches 8 bases. This CDR3 comprises 16 residues. After removal of 5 bases from V and 3 bases from J, the junction contained 12 bases not matched to a gene. CDR3 loop: CASSPLGVAGGYEQYF. For the CDR3, the DNA is TGTGCCAGCAGTCCCCTCGGGGTGGCGGGGGGCTACGAGCAGTACTTC.